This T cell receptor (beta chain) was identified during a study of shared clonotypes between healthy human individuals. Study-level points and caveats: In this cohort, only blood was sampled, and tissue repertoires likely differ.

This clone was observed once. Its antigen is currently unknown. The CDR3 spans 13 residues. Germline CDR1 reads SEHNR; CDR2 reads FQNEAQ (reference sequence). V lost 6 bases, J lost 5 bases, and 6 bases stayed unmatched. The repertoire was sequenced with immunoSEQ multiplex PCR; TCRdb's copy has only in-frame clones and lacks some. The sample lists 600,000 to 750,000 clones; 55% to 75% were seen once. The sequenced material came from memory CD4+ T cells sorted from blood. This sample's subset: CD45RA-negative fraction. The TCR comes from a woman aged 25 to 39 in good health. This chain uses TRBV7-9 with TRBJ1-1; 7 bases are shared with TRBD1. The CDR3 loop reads CASSRQGRTEAFF. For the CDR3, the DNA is TGTGCCAGCAGTCGACAGGGAAGGACTGAAGCTTTCTTT.